This T cell receptor beta chain was captured by sequencing in a study of OX40 agonist ivuxolimab in advanced cancers. Across the whole study: Every 2 weeks, patients received ivuxolimab intravenously, dosed at 0.01 to 10 mg/kg. Three patients, one with hepatocellular carcinoma and two with cutaneous melanoma, achieved partial responses.

General study results and limits: Both CD4+ and CD8+ T cell populations in blood had undergone clonal expansion by week 6 at 0.1 to 3.0 mg/kg.

TCRdb's copy holds only in-frame clones and misses some; the assay was immunoSEQ multiplex PCR. The repertoire holds 65,000 to 90,000 clones, with more than 80% as singletons. As regards this clone: Its antigen is still unknown.

Unmatched junction bases numbered 5, after V lost 1 base and J lost 8 bases. Germline-derived CDR1 and CDR2 are SGHTA and FQGTGA. The CDR3 consists of 15 residues. The sequences come from CD4+ or CD8+ T cells sorted from blood, collected in a trial of the OX40 agonist ivuxolimab. This clonotype originated in an adult with an advanced solid tumor such as melanoma, head and neck, liver or kidney cancer. The chain joins TRBV7-3 to TRBJ1-6; 7 bases fit TRBD1. The chain's CDR3 is CASSLRGDSYSPLHF. The CDR3 nucleotides read TGTGCCAGCAGCTTAAGGGGGGACAGCTATTCACCCCTCCACTTT.